The rows below give T cell receptor beta chains drawn from one sample of a study of PD-1 blockade in classical Hodgkin lymphoma. Some clones are missing from TCRdb's copy, which holds only in-frame ones; the method was immunoSEQ multiplex PCR. The data show approximately 27,000 clones, with roughly four fifths seen just once and roughly 20% held by the top ten. The input for sequencing was peripheral blood mononuclear cells (PBMCs), taken before the fourth cycle of nivolumab. The receptors here all came from a human donor with classical Hodgkin lymphoma. Each CDR3 is given with its conserved first and last residue. A D gene is named only where the DNA matches it firmly. Clone size is shown for a subset of rows, as once, few, many or a class of expanded clone.

clone size	D gene	J gene	V gene	CDR3 DNA	CDR3 protein
medium-sized	NA	TRBJ1-3	TRBV14	TGTGCCAGGAAAACAGGGTCCTCTGGAAACACCATATATTTT	CARKTGSSGNTIYF
NA	NA	TRBJ2-4	TRBV7-8	TGTGCCAGCAGCCTCGGGGGTAGCGTGACCAAAAACATTCAGTACTTC	CASSLGGSVTKNIQYF
NA	NA	TRBJ1-2	TRBV4-1	TGCGCCAGCAGCCAAGACCGCGCTAACTATGGCTACACCTTC	CASSQDRANYGYTF
NA	NA	TRBJ2-5	TRBV6-1	TGTGCCAGCAGAATACAGCTCGTGGAGACCCAGTACTTC	CASRIQLVETQYF
NA	NA	TRBJ1-3	TRBV4-1	TGCGCCAGCAGCCAAGGAAGGGGTGGGGGAAACACCATATATTTT	CASSQGRGGGNTIYF
NA	TRBD1	TRBJ1-3	TRBV7-2	TGTGCCAGCAGCTTGACAGGGGTCGACACCATATATTTT	CASSLTGVDTIYF
once	NA	TRBJ1-2	TRBV5-1	TGCGCCAGCAGCTTGGCGGGGGAGCGGTACGGCTACACCTTC	CASSLAGERYGYTF
NA	NA	TRBJ2-5	TRBV30	TGTGCCTGGGGGGTCATTGCAAGGAAGACCCAGTACTTC	CAWGVIARKTQYF
NA	NA	TRBJ1-2	TRBV29-1	TGCAGCGTTGTAGGGACTGATAACTATGGCTACACCTTC	CSVVGTDNYGYTF
NA	TRBD2	TRBJ2-7	TRBV28	TGTGCCACCGAGCGGGGTGGAGATTACGAGCAGTACTTC	CATERGGDYEQYF
few	NA	TRBJ2-3	TRBV14	TGTGCCAGCAGCCTAAAAGATACGCAGTATTTT	CASSLKDTQYF
NA	NA	TRBJ2-7	TRBV6-5	TGTGCCAGCAGTTACTCAGGGTTCTACGAGCAGTACTTC	CASSYSGFYEQYF
NA	NA	TRBJ2-3	TRBV27	TGTGCCAGCAGTAAGAACCGGGGTACGCAGTATTTT	CASSKNRGTQYF
NA	NA	TRBJ2-3	TRBV5-1	TGCGCCAGCAGCTTGAATGCGGGGAGCACAGATACGCAGTATTTT	CASSLNAGSTDTQYF
NA	NA	TRBJ2-7	TRBV7-2	TGTGCCAGCAGCTACCTTGGGGGCGAGCAGTACTTC	CASSYLGGEQYF
once	NA	TRBJ1-1	TRBV5-5	TGTGCCAGCAGCACACAGACAGTTCCCACTGAAGCTTTCTTT	CASSTQTVPTEAFF